This is a list of T cell receptor beta chains from one sample in a study of post-analysis software for immune sequencing data. TCRdb reanalysed the PCR reads using MiXCR and keeps one entry per CDR3 protein. Among hundreds of thousands of distinct CDR3 sequences listed, roughly 35% were seen once. The sample taken for sequencing was blood. The receptors originated from a girl aged 10 to 17 with multiple sclerosis. CDR3s include the opening cysteine and the closing phenylalanine or tryptophan. The D gene is left open where the match is weak. Rows may omit the clone size; those that give it use once, few, many or a size class.

>TRBV4-3|TRBJ2-2|once|NA
CASSPQPGTWGNTGELFF
TGCGCCAGCAGCCCACAACCCGGGACCTGGGGAAACACCGGGGAGCTGTTTTTT
>TRBV2|TRBJ2-1|many|NA
CASSGGRTDNEQFF
TGTGCCAGCAGTGGGGGACGGACCGACAATGAGCAGTTCTTC
>TRBV7-2|TRBJ2-5|few|TRBD2
CASSLEGVRLAGGETQYF
TGTGCCAGCAGCTTAGAGGGAGTAAGACTAGCGGGCGGGGAGACCCAGTACTTC
>TRBV6-5|TRBJ1-1|NA|TRBD1
CASSHRDRLTEAFF
TGTGCCAGCAGTCACCGGGACAGGCTCACTGAAGCTTTCTTT
>TRBV2|TRBJ1-5|NA|NA
CASGYAGKQPQHF
TGTGCCAGCGGGTATGCTGGGAAGCAGCCCCAGCATTTT
>TRBV12-3/TRBV12-4|TRBJ1-5|few|NA
CAGSLGGKGGRAQPQHF
TGTGCCGGCAGTTTAGGGGGTAAGGGGGGGCGCGCTCAGCCCCAGCATTTT
>TRBV7-3|TRBJ2-5|few|NA
CASSLVSQETQYF
TGTGCCAGCAGCTTAGTTTCCCAAGAGACCCAGTACTTC
>TRBV4-1|TRBJ1-1|NA|NA
CASSQAGTLNTEAFF
TGCGCCAGCAGCCAAGCGGGGACATTGAACACTGAAGCTTTCTTT
>TRBV19|TRBJ1-5|NA|TRBD1
CASSIRTGPQPQHF
TGTGCCAGTAGTATCCGGACAGGGCCCCAGCCCCAGCATTTT
>TRBV27|TRBJ2-5|few|NA
CASSWDYGETQYF
TGTGCCAGCAGTTGGGATTACGGAGAGACCCAGTACTTC
>TRBV29-1|TRBJ2-7|NA|NA
CSVELAYEQYF
TGCAGCGTTGAATTAGCGTACGAGCAGTACTTC
>TRBV6-5|TRBJ2-7|many|TRBD2
CASSSAGGSYEQYF
TGTGCCAGCAGTTCAGCGGGGGGGTCCTACGAGCAGTACTTC
>TRBV10-3|TRBJ1-5|NA|NA
CTISEDGLNQPQHF
TGTACCATCAGTGAGGACGGCCTCAATCAGCCCCAGCATTTT
>TRBV12-3/TRBV12-4|TRBJ2-1|few|NA
CASSPVGGPYNEQFF
TGTGCCAGCAGTCCTGTGGGGGGGCCTTACAATGAGCAGTTCTTC
>TRBV6-2/TRBV6-3|TRBJ1-5|NA|NA
CASSPSGGKGPQHF
TGTGCCAGCAGTCCCTCTGGGGGGAAAGGGCCCCAGCATTTT
>TRBV3-1|TRBJ2-6|NA|NA
CASSHGEANVQTF
TGTGCCAGCAGCCACGGGGAGGCCAACGTCCAGACTTTC
>TRBV7-2|TRBJ1-5|NA|TRBD1
CASSGGQGINQPQHF
TGTGCCAGCAGCGGGGGACAGGGGATAAATCAGCCCCAGCATTTT
>TRBV29-1|TRBJ1-5|NA|TRBD1
CSVARGMDNQPQHF
TGCAGCGTCGCCAGGGGGATGGACAATCAGCCCCAGCATTTT
>TRBV27|TRBJ2-5|many|TRBD2
CASSLGGSETQYF
TGTGCCAGCAGTTTGGGAGGGTCGGAGACCCAGTACTTC
>TRBV12-3/TRBV12-4|TRBJ1-5|NA|TRBD1
CASSFSTGANQPQHF
TGTGCCAGCAGTTTTTCCACAGGGGCGAATCAGCCCCAGCATTTT
>TRBV6-6|TRBJ1-4|few|NA
CASSYGSEANEKLFF
TGTGCCAGCAGTTATGGGTCAGAAGCTAATGAAAAACTGTTTTTT
>TRBV5-1|TRBJ1-1|many|NA
CATRRGPNTEAFF
TGCGCCACGAGGCGGGGCCCGAACACTGAAGCTTTCTTT